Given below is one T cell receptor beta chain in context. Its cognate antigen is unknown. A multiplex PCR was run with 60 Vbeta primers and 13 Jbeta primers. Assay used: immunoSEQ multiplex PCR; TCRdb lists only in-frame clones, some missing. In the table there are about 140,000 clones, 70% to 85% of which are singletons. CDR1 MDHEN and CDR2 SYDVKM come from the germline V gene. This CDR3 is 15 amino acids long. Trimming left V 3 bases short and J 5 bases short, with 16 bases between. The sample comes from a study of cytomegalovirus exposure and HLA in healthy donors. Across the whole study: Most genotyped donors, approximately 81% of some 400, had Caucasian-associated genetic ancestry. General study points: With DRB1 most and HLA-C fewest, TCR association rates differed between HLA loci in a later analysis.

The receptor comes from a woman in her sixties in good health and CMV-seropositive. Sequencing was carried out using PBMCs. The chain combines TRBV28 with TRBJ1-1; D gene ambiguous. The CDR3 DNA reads TGTGCCAGCAGTTTGGGAGTCTGGACGAGGACTGAAGCTTTCTTT. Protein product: CASSLGVWTRTEAFF.